The 25 T cell receptor beta chains reported below all come from one sample, sequenced in a study of OX40 agonist ivuxolimab in advanced cancers. Only in-frame clones appear in the TCRdb table, and some are missing; sequencing was by immunoSEQ multiplex PCR. The sample has fewer than 65,000 clones, approximately 86% seen once. This material consisted of CD4+ or CD8+ T cells sorted from blood, taken in a trial of the OX40 agonist ivuxolimab. Every receptor here comes from an adult with an advanced solid tumor such as melanoma, head and neck, liver or kidney cancer.

The rearrangement uses TRBV7-2 and TRBJ2-7, with D perhaps matching TRBD2 (6 bases). The V end was cut by 4 bases, the J end by 7 bases, with 20 bases between. Germline V gives CDR1 SGHTA, CDR2 FQGNSA. The CDR3 contains 15 residues. The CDR3 loop reads CASSSPGGAYEEQYF. CDR3 DNA sequence: TGTGCCAGCAGCTCCCCAGGAGGGGCCTACGAAGAGCAGTACTTC.

This chain uses TRBV20-1 with TRBJ1-2; 9 nucleotides match TRBD1. Trimming at V came to 7 bases and at J to 9 bases, leaving 6 bases not matched to a gene. The CDR3 loop spans 11 amino acids. CDR1 DFQATT and CDR2 SNEGSKA come from the germline V gene (reference sequence). CDR3 amino acids: CSEGQGRSYTF. The DNA for the CDR3 is TGCAGTGAGGGACAGGGAAGAAGCTACACCTTC.

The chain is built from TRBV19 and TRBJ2-5, with D unclear. Germline V gene data show CDR1 as LNHDA and CDR2 as SQIVND (reference sequence). This CDR3 has 13 residues. Trimming pared 7 bases from V and 6 bases from J, leaving 15 bases between. The CDR3 DNA reads TGTGCCAGTACCCGGGCCGGTGAGAAGACCCAGTACTTC. Amino acid sequence: CASTRAGEKTQYF.

The rearrangement links TRBV5-1 to TRBJ2-3; 7 positions match TRBD1. The CDR3 spans 15 residues. Germline CDR1 and CDR2: SGHRS and YFSETQ. V gave up 4 bases and J gave up 1 base; unmatched junction bases: 6. The CDR3 DNA is TGCGCCAGCAGCCTCACCGGACAGGGCACAGATACGCAGTATTTT. Residues: CASSLTGQGTDTQYF.

V usage is TRBV28 and J usage is TRBJ2-7; D remains ambiguous. The germline CDR1 and CDR2 sequences are MDHEN and SYDVKM. V was clipped by 8 bases and J by 4 bases, with 9 bases between them. The CDR3 spans 11 residues. CDR3 region: CASAGQYEQYF. In DNA form, the CDR3 reads TGTGCCAGCGCAGGCCAATACGAGCAGTACTTC.

This clone was seen a single time. The chain combines TRBV9 with TRBJ1-1, with D possibly TRBD1 on 5 matching bases. The CDR3 extends over 15 amino acids. The ends were cut back, 2 bases at V and 7 bases at J, with 18 bases in the middle. The germline gives CDR1 SGDLS, CDR2 YYNGEE. Here the CDR3 DNA reads TGTGCCAGCAGCGTCAGCCGGGACGGGGGGGTTGAAGCTTTCTTT. As protein: CASSVSRDGGVEAFF.

The rearrangement uses TRBV7-2 and TRBJ2-2, with D hard to call. CDR1 is SGHTA and CDR2 is FQGNSA in the germline V gene. The V end lost 3 bases, the J end lost 6 bases, and 11 bases lay between the germline ends. CDR3 length equals 14 residues. Written as DNA, the CDR3 is TGTGCCAGCAGCTTGCTATCCGGGTCCGGGGAGCTGTTTTTT. This encodes CASSLLSGSGELFF.

The CDR3 is CASSQGQGRQPQHF. The DNA of the CDR3 is TGCGCCAGCAGCCAAGGCCAGGGAAGGCAGCCCCAGCATTTT. This chain links TRBV4-1 with TRBJ1-5, with D maybe TRBD1 (5 bases). Germline lookup yields CDR1 MGHRA and CDR2 YSYEKL. Trimming took 1 base from V and 7 from J, leaving 11 bases between them. The CDR3 sequence is 14 residues long.

The chain couples TRBV7-2 to TRBJ2-7; 14 nucleotides match TRBD2. The V segment lost 1 base and the J segment 12 bases; nucleotides outside the gene matches: 8. Germline assignment: CDR1 SGHTA and CDR2 FQGNSA. This CDR3 spans 15 amino acids. CDR3 protein: CASSLGGLAGAARYF. CDR3 DNA sequence: TGTGCCAGCAGCTTAGGGGGACTAGCGGGAGCCGCTAGGTACTTC.

The V and J genes are TRBV5-8 and TRBJ1-4, with 10 nucleotides matching TRBD1. This CDR3 has 17 residues. Unmatched junction bases numbered 11, after V lost 1 base and J lost 8 bases. Germline V gene sequence: CDR1 SGHTS, CDR2 YDEGEE. The CDR3 coding sequence is TGTGCCAGCAGCTTGAGTAGTCCGGGACAGGGGCTCGAAAAACTGTTTTTT. Amino acid sequence: CASSLSSPGQGLEKLFF.

The J gene is TRBJ1-3, the V gene TRBV28; D is perhaps TRBD1 (6 bases). The germline V gene has CDR1 MDHEN and CDR2 SYDVKM. This CDR3 is built from 16 residues. V lost 5 bases, J lost 4 bases, and 18 bases lay in between. The CDR3 region has the DNA TGTGCCAGCAGTACCTTAGGGGGGCGATGGGGAAACACCATATATTTT. Its protein is CASSTLGGRWGNTIYF.

The V gene is TRBV6-6, the J gene TRBJ1-2, with a weak D call TRBD1 (6 bases). CDR1 and CDR2 (germline): MNHNY, SVGAGI (reference sequence). Trimming left V 6 bases short and J 3 bases short, with 14 bases between. This CDR3 has 14 amino acids. The CDR3 reads CASRATGAHYGYTF. The CDR3 coding sequence is TGTGCCAGCAGAGCGACGGGGGCTCACTATGGCTACACCTTC.

This clone was picked up a small number of times. The chain combines TRBV28 with TRBJ1-5, with D maybe TRBD1 (5 bases). The germline V and J ends were trimmed by 6 bases and 7 bases, with 16 bases remaining between them. CDR1 and CDR2 (germline): MDHEN, SYDVKM. There are 14 residues in the CDR3. CDR3 bases: TGTGCCAGCAGGCCCCGAGGGGCTTTGCAGCCCCAGCATTTT. Translated, it gives CASRPRGALQPQHF.

The rearrangement joins TRBV12-2 to TRBJ2-3. TRBV12-2 is listed as a pseudogene. The CDR3 runs to 13 residues. The CDR3: CASRLTGADTQYF. In DNA, the CDR3 is TGTGCAAGTCGCTTAACTGGCGCAGATACGCAGTATTTT.

This clone was seen more than once but under ten times. The chain has TRBV7-2 and TRBJ1-2; D possibly corresponds to TRBD1 (5 bases). Germline V gene sequence: CDR1 SGHTA, CDR2 FQGNSA. Trimming took off 5 bases at V and 7 bases at J, with 17 bases between the two ends. CDR3 length: 14 residues. This CDR3 reads CASSDDSAGRGYTF. In DNA form, the CDR3 reads TGTGCCAGCAGCGACGACAGCGCCGGGCGTGGCTACACCTTC.

The gene calls are TRBV7-8 and TRBJ2-7; TRBD1 might be the D (6 bases). The V and J ends lost 2 bases and 7 bases respectively, with 18 bases between them. CDR1 SGHVS and CDR2 FQNEAQ come from the germline V gene. The CDR3 runs to 15 residues. CDR3 residues: CASSLLSGGPEEQYF. The CDR3 DNA reads TGTGCCAGCAGCTTACTATCTGGGGGCCCCGAGGAGCAGTACTTC.

The rearrangement links TRBV5-1 to TRBJ1-1; TRBD1 is a possible D gene (5 bases). The germline gives CDR1 SGHRS, CDR2 YFSETQ. CDR3 length: 15 residues. The germline V and J ends were trimmed by 2 bases and 0 bases, with 11 bases remaining between them. CDR3 DNA: TGCGCCAGCAGCTTAAGTCCAGGGATGAACACTGAAGCTTTCTTT. Translation: CASSLSPGMNTEAFF.

The chain employs TRBV30 and TRBJ2-7; 14 nucleotides align to TRBD2. From germline, CDR1 is GTSNPN and CDR2 SVGIG (reference sequence). This CDR3 is 17 amino acids long. Unmatched junction bases numbered 8, after V lost 3 bases and J lost 1 base. Here the CDR3 reads CAWRTSGRARDSYEQYF. The CDR3 DNA sequence: TGTGCCTGGAGGACTAGCGGGAGGGCCAGGGATTCCTACGAGCAGTACTTC.

The rearrangement links TRBV19 to TRBJ2-7, with D possibly TRBD2 on 5 matching bases. V was shortened by 10 bases and J by 4 bases, with 14 bases between the two germline ends. The CDR3 contains 12 residues. CDR1 is LNHDA, CDR2 SQIVND, per germline (reference sequence). The CDR3 DNA reads as TGTGCCACTCGGGGTGGTCCATACGAGCAGTACTTC. This sequence encodes CATRGGPYEQYF. The full variable domain, with the rest looked up from reference TRBV19 and TRBJ2-7, is DGGITQSPKYLFRKEGQNVTLSCEQNLNHDAMYWYRQDPGQGLRLIYYSQIVNDFQKGDIAEGYSVSREKKESFPLTVTSAQKNPTAFYLCATRGGPYEQYFGPGTRLTVT.

This clone is a singleton in its sample. The chain has TRBV9 and TRBJ2-3; 10 bases agree with TRBD2. CDR1 and CDR2 from the germline V gene are SGDLS and YYNGEE. This CDR3 region has 16 residues. Germline trimming cut 1 base from V and 4 bases from J; bases unmatched to any gene: 6. The CDR3 sequence is CASSVSGGAVADTQYF. DNA for the CDR3: TGTGCCAGCAGCGTAAGCGGGGGGGCCGTCGCAGATACGCAGTATTTT. The whole variable domain, filled in from reference TRBV9 and TRBJ2-3, reads DSGVTQTPKHLITATGQRVTLRCSPRSGDLSVYWYQQSLDQGLQFLIQYYNGEERAKGNILERFSAQQFPDLHSELNLSSLELGDSALYFCASSVSGGAVADTQYFGPGTRLTVL.

The chain joins TRBV27 to TRBJ2-5, with D perhaps TRBD2 (6 bases). The CDR3 runs to 15 residues. CDR1 and CDR2 from the germline V gene are MNHEY and SMNVEV (reference sequence). V was trimmed by 5 bases and J by 5 bases, leaving 18 bases between them. CDR3 sequence reads: CASSRGTQPMETQYF. CDR3 DNA: TGTGCCAGCAGTAGAGGGACTCAACCAATGGAGACCCAGTACTTC.

The genes are TRBV11-2 and TRBJ2-1; TRBD2 aligns across 7 bases. Trimming at V came to 5 bases and at J to 7 bases, leaving 5 bases not matched to a gene. Germline V gene sequence: CDR1 SGHAT, CDR2 FQNNGV. This CDR3 spans 13 amino acids. This CDR3 reads CASSGLAVNEQFF. CDR3 DNA sequence: TGTGCCAGCAGCGGCCTAGCGGTAAATGAGCAGTTCTTC.

The V call is TRBV6-6, the J call TRBJ2-1; D is perhaps TRBD2 (6 bases). Trimming cost V 6 bases and J 5 bases, with 11 bases left between them. This CDR3 is 13 amino acids long. From germline, CDR1 is MNHNY and CDR2 SVGAGI (reference sequence). The CDR3 loop reads CASRLGGDNEQFF. DNA for the CDR3: TGTGCCAGCAGACTAGGAGGGGACAATGAGCAGTTCTTC.

The chain recombines TRBV27 with TRBJ2-1; 11 nucleotides agree with TRBD2. CDR1 and CDR2 (germline): MNHEY, SMNVEV (reference sequence). There are 17 residues in the CDR3. Trimming removed 6 bases from V and 6 bases from J; junction bases left unmatched: 13. CDR3 sequence (DNA): TGTGCCAGCAGAAACCTAGCGGGAGGCCCGAAAAGCAATGAGCAGTTCTTC. It yields the protein CASRNLAGGPKSNEQFF.

V gene TRBV6-5 combines with J gene TRBJ2-5; D may be TRBD2 (6 bases). The V and J ends lost 0 bases and 4 bases respectively, with 12 bases between them. This CDR3 contains 15 residues. From germline, CDR1 is MNHEY and CDR2 SVGAGI. The chain's CDR3 is CASSYSRLGGETQYF. The CDR3 coding sequence is TGTGCCAGCAGTTACTCGAGACTAGGAGGAGAGACCCAGTACTTC.